Included here is one T cell receptor (beta chain) sequence, with context. The antigen is unknown. Survey sequencing of tumors mostly used 4 to 5.5 ug DNA, two replicates. The repertoire was sequenced with immunoSEQ multiplex PCR; TCRdb's copy has only in-frame clones and lacks some. This sample has tens of thousands of clones, with around 40% found just once. This sample was taken from a study of neoadjuvant anti-PD-1 for oral cavity cancer. Study details: Patients mostly received three to four biweekly nivolumab doses at 3 mg/kg before surgery. Findings of the study overall: Pretreatment Treg/Th17 ratio correlated inversely with post-treatment tumor clonality. TCR analyses covered only three patients per response group.

Time point in this sample: after neoadjuvant nivolumab, at surgical resection. Trimming pared 5 bases from V and 4 bases from J, leaving 10 bases between. The CDR3 sequence is 13 residues long. CDR1 and CDR2 (germline): MNHEY, SVGAGI. This sequence was found in a person aged 40 to 85 with oral cavity squamous cell carcinoma. V is TRBV6-5 and J is TRBJ2-3, with D possibly TRBD2 on 5 matching bases. Sequenced here: tumor tissue, sampled after nivolumab (anti-PD-1) treatment. This CDR3 is CASSRFGADTQYF. CDR3 DNA sequence: TGTGCCAGCAGTCGGTTCGGGGCAGATACGCAGTATTTT.